The text below deals with one TCR beta chain. Its target is not known. This specimen comes from a study of beta chain features in type 1 diabetes. Overall study context: Age, gender, cell numbers and subset yield matched between patients and controls. Study outcomes and limitations: Moderately but significantly shorter TCRB CDR3s were found in Type 1 diabetes patients in all four CD4+ subsets.

Expressed TCRB transcripts were sequenced because the entire RNA isolate underwent reverse transcription. Generated by immunoSEQ multiplex PCR, the TCRdb table keeps only in-frame clones and is missing some. The repertoire holds about 930,000 clones, with roughly 17% as singletons. The CDR3 is 15 amino acids. J lost 3 bases, V lost 1 base, and 5 bases had no gene match. Germline CDR1 and CDR2: MNHNY and SVGAGI (reference sequence). The collection from each donor was one heparinised blood draw averaging about 110 mL. Each sorted population was over 98% pure. The receptor comes from a woman aged 18-29 years in good health. The chain recombines TRBV6-6 with TRBJ2-7; 8 nucleotides align to TRBD1. The sample was naive CD4+ T cells from blood. The CDR3 spells CASSYLPGQDYEQYF. DNA for the CDR3: TGTGCCAGCAGTTACTTGCCGGGACAGGACTACGAGCAGTACTTC.